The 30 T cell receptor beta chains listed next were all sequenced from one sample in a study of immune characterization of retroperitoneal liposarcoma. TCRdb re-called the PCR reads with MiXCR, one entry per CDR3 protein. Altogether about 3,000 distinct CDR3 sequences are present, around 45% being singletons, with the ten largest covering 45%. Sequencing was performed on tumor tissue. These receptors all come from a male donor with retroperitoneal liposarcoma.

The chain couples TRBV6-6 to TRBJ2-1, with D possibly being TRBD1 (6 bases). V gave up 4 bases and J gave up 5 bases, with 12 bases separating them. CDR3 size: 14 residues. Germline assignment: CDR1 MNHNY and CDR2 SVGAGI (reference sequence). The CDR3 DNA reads TGTGCCAGCAGTTCGCCGGACAGAGACAATGAGCAGTTCTTC. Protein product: CASSSPDRDNEQFF.

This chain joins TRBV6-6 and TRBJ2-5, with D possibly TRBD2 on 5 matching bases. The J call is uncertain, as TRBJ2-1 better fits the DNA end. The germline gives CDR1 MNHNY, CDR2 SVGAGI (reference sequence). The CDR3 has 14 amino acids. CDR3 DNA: TGTGCCAGCGGTCAACCGGGGTACCCTGTGACCCAGTTCTTC. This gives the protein CASGQPGYPVTQFF.

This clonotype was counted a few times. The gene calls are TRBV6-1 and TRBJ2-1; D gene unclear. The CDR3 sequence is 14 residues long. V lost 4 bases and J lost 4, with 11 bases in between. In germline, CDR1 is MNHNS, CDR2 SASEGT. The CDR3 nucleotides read TGTGCCAGCAGTGGACGGCAGGTATACAATGAGCAGTTCTTC. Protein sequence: CASSGRQVYNEQFF.

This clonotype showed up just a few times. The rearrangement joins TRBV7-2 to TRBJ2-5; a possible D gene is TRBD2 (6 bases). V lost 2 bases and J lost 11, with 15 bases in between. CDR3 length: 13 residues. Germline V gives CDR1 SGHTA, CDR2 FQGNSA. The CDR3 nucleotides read TGTGCCAGCAGCTTAATGGACTACAATGAGCAGTACTTC. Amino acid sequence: CASSLMDYNEQYF.

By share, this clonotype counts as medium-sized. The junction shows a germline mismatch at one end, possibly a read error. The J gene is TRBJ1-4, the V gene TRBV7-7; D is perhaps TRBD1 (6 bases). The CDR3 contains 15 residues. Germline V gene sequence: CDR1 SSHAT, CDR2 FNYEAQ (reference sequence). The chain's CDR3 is CASSPFRGGDEKLFF. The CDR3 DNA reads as TGTGCTAGCAGCCCCTTCAGGGGTGGCGATGAAAAACTGTTTTTT. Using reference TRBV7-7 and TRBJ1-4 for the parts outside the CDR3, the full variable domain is GAGVSQSPRYKVTKRGQDVTLRCDPISSHATLYWYQQALGQGPEFLTYFNYEAQPDKSGLPSDRFSAERPEGSISTLTIQRTEQRDSAMYRCASSPFRGGDEKLFFGSGTQLSVL.

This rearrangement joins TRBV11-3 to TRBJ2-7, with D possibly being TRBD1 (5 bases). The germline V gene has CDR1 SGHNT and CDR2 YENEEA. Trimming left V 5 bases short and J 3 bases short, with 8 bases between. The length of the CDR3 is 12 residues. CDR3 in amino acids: CASSDDSYEQYF. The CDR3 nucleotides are TGTGCCAGCAGCGACGACAGCTACGAGCAGTACTTC.

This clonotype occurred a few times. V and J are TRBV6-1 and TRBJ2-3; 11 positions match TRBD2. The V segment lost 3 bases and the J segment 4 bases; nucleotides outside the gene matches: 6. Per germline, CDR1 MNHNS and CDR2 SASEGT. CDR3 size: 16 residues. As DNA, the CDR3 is TGTGCCAGCAGTGAGACCGGGACTAGCGGTTCAGATACGCAGTATTTT. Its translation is CASSETGTSGSDTQYF.

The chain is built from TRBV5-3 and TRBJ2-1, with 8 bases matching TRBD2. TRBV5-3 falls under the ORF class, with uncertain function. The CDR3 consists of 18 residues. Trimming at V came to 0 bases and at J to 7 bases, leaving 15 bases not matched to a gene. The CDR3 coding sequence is TGTGCCAGAAGCTTGGTCGTACACCCGAGACTAGCGAATAATGAGCAGTTCTTC. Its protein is CARSLVVHPRLANNEQFF.

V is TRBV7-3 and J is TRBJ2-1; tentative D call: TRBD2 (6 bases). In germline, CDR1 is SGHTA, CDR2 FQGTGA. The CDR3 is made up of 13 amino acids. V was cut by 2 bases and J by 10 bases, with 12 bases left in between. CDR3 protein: CASSLRPAGEQFF. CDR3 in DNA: TGTGCCAGCAGCTTACGGCCGGCGGGAGAGCAGTTCTTC.

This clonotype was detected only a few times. DNA of the CDR3: TGTGCCAGCAGTACGGGACCTTACGAGCAGTACTTC. It yields the protein CASSTGPYEQYF. V gene TRBV27 combines with J gene TRBJ2-1, with D perhaps matching TRBD1 or TRBD2 (5 bases each). The DNA matches TRBJ2-7 better at its end, which makes the J call doubtful. The germline V gene has CDR1 MNHEY and CDR2 SMNVEV (reference sequence). CDR3 size: 12 residues.

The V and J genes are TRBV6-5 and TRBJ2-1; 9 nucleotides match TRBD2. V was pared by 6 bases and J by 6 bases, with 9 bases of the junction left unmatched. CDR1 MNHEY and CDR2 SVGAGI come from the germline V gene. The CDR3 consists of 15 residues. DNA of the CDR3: TGTGCCAGCAGCCGTCTAGCGGGATCGCTCAATGAGCAGTTCTTC. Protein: CASSRLAGSLNEQFF.

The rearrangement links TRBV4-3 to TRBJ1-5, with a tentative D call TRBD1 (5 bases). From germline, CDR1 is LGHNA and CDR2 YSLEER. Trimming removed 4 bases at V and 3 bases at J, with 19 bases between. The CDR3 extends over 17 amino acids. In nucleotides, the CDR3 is TGCGCCAGCAGCCGAACCGGAAGGGGAGCCACCAATCAGCCCCAGCATTTT. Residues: CASSRTGRGATNQPQHF.

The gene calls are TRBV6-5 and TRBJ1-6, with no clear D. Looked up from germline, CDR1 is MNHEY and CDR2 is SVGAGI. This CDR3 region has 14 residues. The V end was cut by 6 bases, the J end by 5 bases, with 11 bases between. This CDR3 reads CASSLGSNNSPLHF. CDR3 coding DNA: TGTGCCAGCAGCCTGGGATCTAATAATTCACCCCTCCACTTT.

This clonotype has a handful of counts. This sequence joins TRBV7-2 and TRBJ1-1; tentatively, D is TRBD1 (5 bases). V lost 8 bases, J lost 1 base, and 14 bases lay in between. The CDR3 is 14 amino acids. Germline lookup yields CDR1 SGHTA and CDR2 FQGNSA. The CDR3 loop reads CASHERGTNTEAFF. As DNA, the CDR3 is TGTGCCAGCCATGAGCGGGGGACGAACACTGAAGCTTTCTTT.

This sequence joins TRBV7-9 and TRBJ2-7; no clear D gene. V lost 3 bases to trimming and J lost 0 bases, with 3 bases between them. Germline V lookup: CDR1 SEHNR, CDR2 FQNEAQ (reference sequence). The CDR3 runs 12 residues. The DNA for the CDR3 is TGTGCCAGCAGCTTGACCTCCTACGAGCAGTACTTC. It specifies CASSLTSYEQYF.

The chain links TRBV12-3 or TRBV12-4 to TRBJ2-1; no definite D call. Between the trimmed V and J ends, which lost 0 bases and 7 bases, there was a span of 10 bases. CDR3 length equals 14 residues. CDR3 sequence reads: CASSLALVGNEQFF. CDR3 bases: TGTGCCAGCAGTTTAGCGCTGGTGGGGAATGAGCAGTTCTTC.

CDR3 region: CASSLQIGTSGSHTGELFF. The CDR3 region has the DNA TGTGCCAGCAGTCTGCAAATCGGGACTAGCGGGAGTCACACCGGGGAGCTGTTTTTT. The chain has TRBV12-3 or TRBV12-4 and TRBJ2-2; the match to TRBD2 covers 14 bases. CDR3 length: 19 residues. The J segment lost 3 bases and the V segment lost 5 bases, leaving 11 bases of the junction unmatched.

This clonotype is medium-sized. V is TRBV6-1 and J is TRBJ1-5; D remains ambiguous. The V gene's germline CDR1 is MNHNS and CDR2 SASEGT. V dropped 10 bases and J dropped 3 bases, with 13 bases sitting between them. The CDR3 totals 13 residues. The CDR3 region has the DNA TGTGCCACATCCCGAGGCTTCAATCAGCCCCAGCATTTT. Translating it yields CATSRGFNQPQHF.

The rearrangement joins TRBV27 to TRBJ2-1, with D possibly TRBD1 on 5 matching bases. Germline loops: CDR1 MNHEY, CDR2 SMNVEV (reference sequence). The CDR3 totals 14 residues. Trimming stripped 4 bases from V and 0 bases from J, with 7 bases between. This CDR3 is CASSWGSSYNEQFF. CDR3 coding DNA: TGTGCCAGCAGTTGGGGCAGCTCCTACAATGAGCAGTTCTTC.

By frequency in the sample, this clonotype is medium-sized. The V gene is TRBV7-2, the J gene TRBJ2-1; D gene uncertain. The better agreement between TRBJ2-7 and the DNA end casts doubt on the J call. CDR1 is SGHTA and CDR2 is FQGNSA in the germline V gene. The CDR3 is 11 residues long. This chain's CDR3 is CASSSYNEQYF. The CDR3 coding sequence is TGTGCCAGCAGCTCGTATAATGAGCAGTACTTC.

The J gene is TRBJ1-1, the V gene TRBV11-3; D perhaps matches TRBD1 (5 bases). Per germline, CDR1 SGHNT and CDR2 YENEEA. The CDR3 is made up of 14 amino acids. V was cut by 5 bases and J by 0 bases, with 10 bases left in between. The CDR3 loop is CASSIRQMNTEAFF. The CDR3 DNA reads TGTGCCAGCAGCATAAGACAGATGAACACTGAAGCTTTCTTT.

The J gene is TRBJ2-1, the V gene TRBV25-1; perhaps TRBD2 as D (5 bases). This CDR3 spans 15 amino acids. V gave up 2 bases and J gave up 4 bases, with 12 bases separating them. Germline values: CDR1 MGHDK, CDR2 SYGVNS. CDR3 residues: CASSERTTSYNEQFF. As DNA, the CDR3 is TGTGCCAGCAGTGAACGCACTACTAGTTACAATGAGCAGTTCTTC.

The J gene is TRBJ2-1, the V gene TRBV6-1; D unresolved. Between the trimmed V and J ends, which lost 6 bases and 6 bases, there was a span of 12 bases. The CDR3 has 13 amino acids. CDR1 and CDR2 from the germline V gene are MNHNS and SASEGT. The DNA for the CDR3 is TGTGCCAGCAGGGCCCCGGGTAGCAATGAGCAGTTCTTC. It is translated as CASRAPGSNEQFF.

CDR3 coding DNA: TGTGCCAGCAGTTTCTCGATGAACACTGAAGCTTTCTTT. This sequence encodes CASSFSMNTEAFF. The chain carries TRBV12-3 or TRBV12-4 and TRBJ1-1; D remains ambiguous. The CDR3 loop spans 13 amino acids. Trimming removed 3 bases at V and 0 bases at J, with 5 bases between.

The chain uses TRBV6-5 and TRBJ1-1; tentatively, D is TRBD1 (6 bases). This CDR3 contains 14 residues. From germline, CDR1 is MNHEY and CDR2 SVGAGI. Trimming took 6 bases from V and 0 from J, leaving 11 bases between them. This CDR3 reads CASRRGAMNTEAFF. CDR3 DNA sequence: TGTGCCAGCAGGAGGGGGGCGATGAACACTGAAGCTTTCTTT.

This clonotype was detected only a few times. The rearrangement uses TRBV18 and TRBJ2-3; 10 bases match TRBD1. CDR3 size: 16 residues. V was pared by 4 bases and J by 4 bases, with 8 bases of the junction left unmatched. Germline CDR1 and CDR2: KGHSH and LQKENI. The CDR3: CASSLTGTGAADTQYF. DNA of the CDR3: TGTGCCAGCTCACTAACCGGGACAGGGGCGGCAGATACGCAGTATTTT.

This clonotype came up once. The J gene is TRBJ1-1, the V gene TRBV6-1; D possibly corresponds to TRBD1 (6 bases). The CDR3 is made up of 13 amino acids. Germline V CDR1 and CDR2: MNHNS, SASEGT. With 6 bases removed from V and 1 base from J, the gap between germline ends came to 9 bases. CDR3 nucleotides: TGTGCCAGCAGAAGGGGGACGAACACTGAAGCTTTCTTT. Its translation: CASRRGTNTEAFF.

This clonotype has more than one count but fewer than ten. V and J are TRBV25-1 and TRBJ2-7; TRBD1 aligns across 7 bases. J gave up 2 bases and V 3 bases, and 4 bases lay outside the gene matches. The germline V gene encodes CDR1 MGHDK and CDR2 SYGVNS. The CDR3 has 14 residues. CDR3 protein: CASSEPGQPYEQYF. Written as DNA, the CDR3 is TGTGCCAGCAGTGAGCCGGGACAGCCCTACGAGCAGTACTTC.

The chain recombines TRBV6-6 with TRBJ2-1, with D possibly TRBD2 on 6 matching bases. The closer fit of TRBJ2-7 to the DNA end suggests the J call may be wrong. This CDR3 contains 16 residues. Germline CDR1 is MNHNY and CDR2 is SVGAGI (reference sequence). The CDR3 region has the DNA TGTGCCAGCAGTTACTCTATCAGTAGCGGAGGCGATGAGCAGTACTTC. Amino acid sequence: CASSYSISSGGDEQYF.

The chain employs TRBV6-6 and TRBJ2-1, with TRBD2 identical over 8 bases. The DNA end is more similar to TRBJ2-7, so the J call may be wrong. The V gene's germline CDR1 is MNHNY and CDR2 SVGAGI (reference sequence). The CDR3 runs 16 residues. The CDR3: CASSYERGGFYNEQYF. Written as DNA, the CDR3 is TGTGCCAGCAGTTACGAGCGCGGGGGGTTCTACAATGAGCAGTACTTC.